These T cell receptor beta chains were read from a single sample in a study of cytomegalovirus exposure and HLA in healthy donors. Using immunoSEQ multiplex PCR, the repertoire was profiled, and TCRdb retains in-frame clones only, with some absent. The table lists over 110,000 clones, around 78% of them singletons. What was sequenced was PBMCs. The source of these receptors is a middle-aged woman in good health and CMV-seropositive. The CDR3 runs from the conserved cysteine through the conserved F or W. The order of the fields is V gene, J gene, D gene, clone size, CDR3 DNA, CDR3 protein. A D gene is named only where the DNA matches it firmly. A row's size may be missing; if present it is once, few, many or a size class.

V: TRBV10-3
J: TRBJ1-2
D: .
size: .
DNA: TGTGCCATCACTAGTCCTAGGAGTACCTATGGCTACACCTTC
CDR3: CAITSPRSTYGYTF

V: TRBV7-2
J: TRBJ2-1
D: .
size: .
DNA: TGTGCCAGCAGCTCCCACAGTGGCCATGGACTCAATGAGCAGTTCTTC
CDR3: CASSSHSGHGLNEQFF

V: TRBV5-6
J: TRBJ2-7
D: TRBD2
size: .
DNA: TGTGCCAGCGGACTAGGAGTAGCCGAGCAGTACTTC
CDR3: CASGLGVAEQYF

V: TRBV25-1
J: TRBJ2-5
D: TRBD1
size: .
DNA: TGTGCCAGCAGCCTCGACAGGGGTTTAGGAGAGACCCAGTACTTC
CDR3: CASSLDRGLGETQYF

V: TRBV11-2
J: TRBJ2-3
D: TRBD2
size: .
DNA: TGTGCCAGCAGCCTTTTGGGAGGGTATGGGCCAGATACGCAGTATTTT
CDR3: CASSLLGGYGPDTQYF

V: TRBV9
J: TRBJ1-1
D: TRBD1
size: .
DNA: TGTGCCAGCAGCAAAGGGACAGTAAACACTGAAGCTTTCTTT
CDR3: CASSKGTVNTEAFF

V: TRBV5-1
J: TRBJ2-5
D: TRBD2
size: .
DNA: TGCGCCAGCAGCTTGGGGACTAGCAGCCCCCAAGAGACCCAGTACTTC
CDR3: CASSLGTSSPQETQYF

V: TRBV6-5
J: TRBJ1-1
D: .
size: .
DNA: TGTGCCAGCAGTGCCCCAGGGAGGACTGAAGCTTTCTTT
CDR3: CASSAPGRTEAFF

V: TRBV2
J: TRBJ1-4
D: .
size: .
DNA: TGTGCCAGCAATCCACAGATTATAACTAATGAAAAACTGTTTTTT
CDR3: CASNPQIITNEKLFF

V: TRBV6-5
J: TRBJ1-4
D: .
size: .
DNA: TGTGCCAGCAGTTACGCACAGGGTGTAGGATTTGAAAAACTGTTTTTT
CDR3: CASSYAQGVGFEKLFF

V: TRBV30
J: TRBJ2-3
D: .
size: .
DNA: TGTGCCTGGAGTATAGCTAGCGGCACAGATACGCAGTATTTT
CDR3: CAWSIASGTDTQYF

V: TRBV7-8
J: TRBJ2-4
D: .
size: .
DNA: TGTGCCAGCAGCTTATCGGTCAGGGGAGGGTCACTAGCCAAAAACATTCAGTACTTC
CDR3: CASSLSVRGGSLAKNIQYF

V: TRBV7-9
J: TRBJ2-1
D: TRBD2
size: .
DNA: TGTGCCAGCAGCCCACTAGCGGGAGTCATAAGTGAGCAGTTCTTC
CDR3: CASSPLAGVISEQFF

V: TRBV5-8
J: TRBJ2-2
D: TRBD1
size: .
DNA: TGTGCCAGCAGCAGGACAGGGGGCCGGTGGACCGGGGAGCTGTTTTTT
CDR3: CASSRTGGRWTGELFF

V: TRBV5-6
J: TRBJ1-1
D: TRBD1
size: .
DNA: TGTGCCAGCAGCTCTCTGGACAGGGGGCAAGGAGCTTTCTTT
CDR3: CASSSLDRGQGAFF

V: TRBV19
J: TRBJ2-3
D: .
size: .
DNA: TGTGCCAGTATCGCGGGGCAGACAGATACGCAGTATTTT
CDR3: CASIAGQTDTQYF

V: TRBV5-5
J: TRBJ2-7
D: .
size: .
DNA: TGTGCCAGCAGCTTGGGGCAGTTTAGCGACGAGCAGTACTTC
CDR3: CASSLGQFSDEQYF

V: TRBV2
J: TRBJ2-5
D: .
size: medium-sized
DNA: TGTGCCAGTGGGGAGGTGGAAGAGACCCAGTACTTC
CDR3: CASGEVEETQYF

V: TRBV7-9
J: TRBJ1-2
D: .
size: once
DNA: TGTGCCAGCAGCTTAGAGCCAGGTCCCTTTTCCCGCTTC
CDR3: CASSLEPGPFSRF

V: TRBV19
J: TRBJ2-1
D: .
size: .
DNA: TGTGCCAGTAGTCTGGACTATCTATACAATGAGCAGTTCTTC
CDR3: CASSLDYLYNEQFF

V: TRBV6-5
J: TRBJ1-4
D: .
size: .
DNA: TGTGCCAGCCGCCCCGGGGAGTGGAGTGAAAAACTGTTTTTT
CDR3: CASRPGEWSEKLFF

V: TRBV5-1
J: TRBJ2-5
D: TRBD1
size: .
DNA: TGCGCCAGCAGCGTCGGACAGGGTGGAGAGACCCAGTACTTC
CDR3: CASSVGQGGETQYF

V: TRBV19
J: TRBJ2-2
D: TRBD2
size: few
DNA: TGTGCCAGTAGTATAGAGGGGGGGTCCGGGGAGCTGTTTTTT
CDR3: CASSIEGGSGELFF

V: TRBV6-6
J: TRBJ2-1
D: TRBD2
size: .
DNA: TGTGCCAGCAGACCGAGGACTAGCGGGGGGAATGAGCAGTTCTTC
CDR3: CASRPRTSGGNEQFF

V: TRBV29-1
J: TRBJ2-3
D: TRBD1
size: .
DNA: TGCAGCGTTGCAGGCGTCGGGACAGGGGGAACAGATACGCAGTATTTT
CDR3: CSVAGVGTGGTDTQYF

V: TRBV7-6
J: TRBJ1-1
D: .
size: .
DNA: TGTGCCAGCAGCCCCTTGTCTCGGGTCACTGAAGCTTTCTTT
CDR3: CASSPLSRVTEAFF

V: TRBV5-6
J: TRBJ2-1
D: TRBD2
size: .
DNA: TGTGCCAGCAGCTCGGGGGGACTATGGTCCTACAATGGGCAGTTCTTC
CDR3: CASSSGGLWSYNGQFF

V: TRBV2
J: TRBJ1-2
D: TRBD1
size: .
DNA: TGTGCCAGCAGTGGAATAGGACAGGGGGCGAGGGGCTACACCTTC
CDR3: CASSGIGQGARGYTF

V: TRBV2
J: TRBJ2-7
D: TRBD2
size: .
DNA: TGTGCCAGCAGCGGGACTAGCTCCGAGCAGTACTTC
CDR3: CASSGTSSEQYF

V: TRBV7-8
J: TRBJ2-6
D: .
size: .
DNA: TGTGCCAGCAGCATAAAAACTGGGGCCAACGTCCTGACTTTC
CDR3: CASSIKTGANVLTF

V: TRBV6-6
J: TRBJ2-7
D: TRBD1
size: .
DNA: TGTGCCAGCAGGACAGGGGAATACGAGCAGTACTTC
CDR3: CASRTGEYEQYF

V: TRBV5-4
J: TRBJ1-2
D: TRBD1
size: .
DNA: TGTGCCAGCAGCTCGGGACAGGGGTTCAACACCTTC
CDR3: CASSSGQGFNTF

V: TRBV5-1
J: TRBJ1-4
D: .
size: once
DNA: TGCGCCAGCAGCTTGAGGGGGAGAAGGGAAAAACTGTTTTTT
CDR3: CASSLRGRREKLFF